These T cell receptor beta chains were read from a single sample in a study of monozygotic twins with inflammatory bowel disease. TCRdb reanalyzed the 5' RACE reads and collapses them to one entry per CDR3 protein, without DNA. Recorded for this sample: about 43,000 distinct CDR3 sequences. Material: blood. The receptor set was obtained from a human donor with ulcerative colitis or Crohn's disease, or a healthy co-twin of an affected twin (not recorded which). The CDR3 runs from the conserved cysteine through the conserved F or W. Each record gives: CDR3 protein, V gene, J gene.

CDR3: CASSSPRTGWTGELFF
V: TRBV12-3/TRBV12-4
J: TRBJ2-2

CDR3: CASSLPSGGARETQYF
V: TRBV5-6
J: TRBJ2-5

CDR3: CASSQEPRVRLNTEAFF
V: TRBV4-1
J: TRBJ1-1

CDR3: CASSGGQISTRYNEKLFF
V: TRBV5-8
J: TRBJ1-4

CDR3: CASSFSGQGNTIYF
V: TRBV27
J: TRBJ1-3

CDR3: CASSADRTSGRTDTQYF
V: TRBV6-1
J: TRBJ2-3

CDR3: CASSIAPTWDTQYF
V: TRBV19
J: TRBJ2-3

CDR3: CAIRGTLNTEAFF
V: TRBV10-3
J: TRBJ1-1

CDR3: CASSEAPGGTEAFF
V: TRBV2
J: TRBJ1-1

CDR3: CASSEYPPTGAGSYNSPLHF
V: TRBV6-1
J: TRBJ1-6

CDR3: CASSLGWEQYEQYF
V: TRBV5-5
J: TRBJ2-7

CDR3: CASSRTGLDTDTQYF
V: TRBV5-1
J: TRBJ2-3